This T cell receptor (beta chain) is drawn from a study of shared clonotypes between healthy human individuals. Findings and limits, study-wide: Only a few donors were included, so the genetic and exposure-history diversity represented was limited.

This clone was observed once. Its antigen is unknown. Healthy HIV-negative adults without recent acute infections or vaccinations served as donors. The unsorted samples had 80 million to 95 million PBMCs used for genomic DNA. An assay was performed, and its level was deep. Only in-frame clones appear in the TCRdb table, and some are missing; sequencing was by immunoSEQ multiplex PCR. Altogether about 460,000 clones are present, approximately 77% being singletons, with the ten largest covering more than 10%. This TCR was sampled from a woman aged 40 to 50 in good health. Some clones in this sample may be carry-over from other donors' samples. Sequencing was carried out using PBMCs.

The CDR3 spells CASRTGSYTEAFF. The CDR3 nucleotides are TGCGCCAGCAGGACAGGGTCTTACACTGAAGCTTTCTTT. The V and J genes are TRBV5-1 and TRBJ1-1; TRBD1 matches at 7 bases. The CDR3 extends over 13 amino acids. Germline V gene sequence: CDR1 SGHRS, CDR2 YFSETQ. The trim removed 5 bases at V and 3 bases at J, leaving 4 bases unmatched.